These 32 T cell receptor beta chains were all obtained from the same sample, sequenced in a study of spatial heterogeneity in lung cancer. Sample time point: sample taken at primary tumor resection. Study results and limitations: For expanded intratumoral alpha and beta TCRs, counts tracked tumor mutation counts.

Which antigens these TCRs recognize remains unknown. MiXCR, applied by TCRdb to the 5' RACE reads, yields one record per CDR3 protein. The data show more than 7,500 distinct CDR3 sequences, 8.5% to 9% seen once. Source: lung tumor tissue, taken at surgery. The receptors shown here come from a female donor with early-stage non-small cell lung cancer.

This chain uses TRBV29-1 with TRBJ2-3; D remains ambiguous. Deletions cut 3 bases from V and 1 base from J, with 8 bases between. The CDR3 length is 13 residues. The V gene's germline CDR1 is SQVTM and CDR2 ANQGSEA. CDR3 DNA sequence: TGCAGCGTTGACCCAGTTGGCACAGATACGCAGTATTTT. This codes for CSVDPVGTDTQYF.

CDR3: CATSDPRGNQETQYF. CDR3 nucleotides: TGTGCCACCAGTGACCCCCGGGGGAACCAAGAGACCCAGTACTTC. This chain joins TRBV24-1 and TRBJ2-5, with D tentatively TRBD2 (6 bases). The CDR3 sequence is 15 residues long. Trimming pared 4 bases from V and 0 bases from J, leaving 11 bases between. Per germline, CDR1 KGHDR and CDR2 SFDVKD.

The J gene is TRBJ2-3, the V gene TRBV6-5; TRBD2 matches 13 bases. Germline values: CDR1 MNHEY, CDR2 SVGAGI. Losses at the gene ends were 10 bases for V and 5 bases for J; bases not matched to a gene: 9. This CDR3 contains 15 residues. The CDR3 is CATTLTSGRLDTQYF. CDR3 sequence (DNA): TGTGCCACCACTTTGACTAGCGGGAGGCTAGATACGCAGTATTTT.

This rearrangement joins TRBV29-1 to TRBJ1-2; D call uncertain. The germline V and J ends were trimmed by 4 bases and 2 bases, with 11 bases remaining between them. Germline V gene sequence: CDR1 SQVTM, CDR2 ANQGSEA. The CDR3 covers 13 residues. Here the CDR3 DNA reads TGCAGCGTTGGCCCCGGGGAGAACTATGGCTACACCTTC. Translating it yields CSVGPGENYGYTF.

The chain is built from TRBV2 and TRBJ2-1; 12 bases fit TRBD2. J lost 0 bases, V lost 6 bases, and 0 bases had no gene match. The CDR3 sequence is 15 residues long. Germline V gene lookup returns CDR1 SNHLY and CDR2 FYNNEI. CDR3 loop: CASRLAGGSYNEQFF. The CDR3 nucleotides are TGTGCCAGCAGACTAGCGGGGGGCTCCTACAATGAGCAGTTCTTC.

This clonotype showed up just once. This sequence may be a read error, since a much larger clone differs from it by one base. The CDR3 ends on some other residue instead of the conserved phenylalanine or tryptophan, so this is likely a read error. The chain combines TRBV12-3 or TRBV12-4 with TRBJ1-1; weak D call: TRBD1 (5 bases). The CDR3 runs 15 residues. Trimming left V 2 bases short and J 3 bases short, with 13 bases between. The CDR3 loop is CASSLRQGGDTEAFS. CDR3 in DNA: TGTGCCAGCAGTTTAAGGCAGGGAGGGGACACTGAAGCTTTCTCT.

By its share, this clonotype is medium-sized. This sequence joins TRBV28 and TRBJ1-4, with 8 positions matching TRBD1. J was trimmed by 5 bases and V by 5 bases; bases with no gene match: 4. Germline lookup yields CDR1 MDHEN and CDR2 SYDVKM. The CDR3 loop spans 14 amino acids. In nucleotides, the CDR3 is TGTGCCAGCAGTCTGACAGGGGTAAATGAAAAACTGTTTTTT. It translates to CASSLTGVNEKLFF.

This clonotype was seen at least ten times. This chain joins TRBV30 and TRBJ2-2; TRBD2 might be the D (5 bases). CDR3 length: 12 residues. Germline loops: CDR1 GTSNPN, CDR2 SVGIG (reference sequence). V was trimmed by 3 bases and J by 6 bases, leaving 8 bases between them. The DNA of the CDR3 is TGTGCCTGGAGACTCGGGGCCGGGGAGCTGTTTTTT. This codes for CAWRLGAGELFF.

This clonotype came up many times. J is TRBJ1-2 and V is TRBV9, with D possibly being TRBD1 (5 bases). V was shortened by 4 bases and J by 6 bases, with 19 bases between the two germline ends. The CDR3 covers 15 residues. Germline loops: CDR1 SGDLS, CDR2 YYNGEE. The CDR3 DNA follows: TGTGCCAGCAGCCCACTCTGGGGCCAGAGGAATGGCTACACCTTC. Its protein is CASSPLWGQRNGYTF.

The V and J genes are TRBV24-1 and TRBJ2-1; 9 nucleotides align to TRBD1. The CDR3 runs to 14 residues. Trimming took 10 bases from V and 3 from J; bases not matched to a gene: 6. Per germline, CDR1 KGHDR and CDR2 SFDVKD. The CDR3 nucleotides read TGTGCCACTGGACAGGGGATAGGCTACAATGAGCAGTTCTTC. Its translation is CATGQGIGYNEQFF.

This clonotype was detected ten times or more. This chain joins TRBV12-3 or TRBV12-4 and TRBJ2-1; the match to TRBD2 covers 15 bases. CDR3 length equals 16 residues. The trim removed 5 bases at V and 11 bases at J, leaving 10 bases unmatched. The CDR3 sequence is CASSLRTSGGVQKQFF. For the CDR3, the DNA is TGTGCCAGCAGTCTCAGGACTAGCGGGGGGGTACAGAAGCAGTTCTTC.

This clonotype has at least ten counts. The rearrangement links TRBV6-2 or TRBV6-3 to TRBJ2-1; TRBD1 matches 9 bases. The CDR3 spans 16 residues. Germline V CDR1 and CDR2: MNHEY, SVGEGT. V lost 6 bases, J lost 3 bases, and 9 bases stayed unmatched. This CDR3 reads CASRWGQGPVYNEQFF. DNA for the CDR3: TGTGCCAGCAGATGGGGACAGGGACCTGTCTACAATGAGCAGTTCTTC.

At least ten counts were recorded for this clonotype. V is TRBV2 and J is TRBJ2-2; no clear D. Germline loops: CDR1 SNHLY, CDR2 FYNNEI. CDR3 size: 14 residues. V shed 7 bases and J shed 1 base, with 10 bases lying between them. The CDR3 nucleotides read TGTGCCAGCACAAATTGGGGGAACACCGGGGAGCTGTTTTTT. It encodes CASTNWGNTGELFF.

In its sample, this clonotype ranks as medium-sized. The rearrangement uses TRBV12-3 or TRBV12-4 and TRBJ2-1; unclear D gene. Between the trimmed V and J ends, which lost 6 bases and 7 bases, there was a span of 10 bases. The CDR3 loop spans 12 amino acids. The DNA for the CDR3 is TGTGCCAGCAGGCCGACCAGTAATGAGCAGTTCTTC. Translating gives CASRPTSNEQFF.

This clonotype was recorded at least ten times. The V call is TRBV5-1, the J call TRBJ1-4, with 9 bases that match TRBD1. The V gene end was trimmed by 4 bases and the J gene end by 8 bases; junction bases not matched to a gene: 6. Germline values: CDR1 SGHRS, CDR2 YFSETQ. CDR3 length equals 14 residues. The CDR3 region has the DNA TGCGCCAGCAGCCCGGGACAGGGATGGGAAAAACTGTTTTTT. Translation: CASSPGQGWEKLFF. Supplemented by reference TRBV5-1 and TRBJ1-4, the full variable domain reads KAGVTQTPRYLIKTRGQQVTLSCSPISGHRSVSWYQQTPGQGLQFLFEYFSETQRNKGNFPGRFSGRQFSNSRSEMNVSTLELGDSALYLCASSPGQGWEKLFFGSGTQLSVL.

This clonotype was seen a handful of times. The chain carries TRBV18 and TRBJ2-7, with D unresolved. CDR3 length equals 15 residues. The germline V gene encodes CDR1 KGHSH and CDR2 LQKENI. Trimming stripped 1 base from V and 4 bases from J, with 14 bases between. CDR3 amino acids: CASSPRAPGPYEQYF. The CDR3 DNA reads TGTGCCAGCTCACCACGGGCCCCCGGGCCTTACGAGCAGTACTTC.

This clonotype has at least ten counts. The CDR3 region has the DNA TGCGCCAGCAGCTTGGGGAACGGCAACTATGGCTACACCTTC. This translates into CASSLGNGNYGYTF. The chain recombines TRBV5-1 with TRBJ1-2; D not certain. The CDR3 loop spans 14 amino acids. Germline loops: CDR1 SGHRS, CDR2 YFSETQ. Trimming shortened V by 0 bases and J by 2 bases, and 8 bases separated the two germline ends.

This clonotype is labeled medium-sized. The genes are TRBV7-2 and TRBJ1-1; D remains unclear. The CDR3 consists of 13 residues. Germline CDR1 SGHTA, CDR2 FQGNSA. Trimming shortened V by 1 base and J by 3 bases, and 6 bases separated the two germline ends. CDR3 amino acids: CASSLGGDTEAFF. Here the CDR3 DNA reads TGTGCCAGCAGCTTAGGGGGAGACACTGAAGCTTTCTTT.

Many counts were recorded for this clonotype. The chain joins TRBV6-2 or TRBV6-3 to TRBJ1-1; D remains ambiguous. This CDR3 comprises 14 residues. V was cut by 1 base and J by 1 base, with 7 bases left in between. CDR1 MNHEY and CDR2 SVGEGT come from the germline V gene. The CDR3: CASSYLESNTEAFF. In DNA form, the CDR3 reads TGTGCCAGCAGTTACTTGGAGTCGAACACTGAAGCTTTCTTT.

A few counts support this clonotype. This chain uses TRBV6-5 with TRBJ1-6; possibly TRBD1 for D (5 bases). V gave up 3 bases and J gave up 10 bases, with 10 bases separating them. Germline CDR1 reads MNHEY; CDR2 reads SVGAGI. This CDR3 is built from 13 residues. CDR3 sequence (DNA): TGTGCCAGCAGTTATGAAGGGGAATCACCCCTCCACTTT. It specifies CASSYEGESPLHF.

The table lists this clonotype with a few counts. This chain uses TRBV5-1 with TRBJ1-4; D remains unclear. The V and J ends lost 0 bases and 5 bases respectively, with 14 bases between them. The germline CDR1 and CDR2 sequences are SGHRS and YFSETQ. This CDR3 has 16 residues. CDR3 nucleotides: TGCGCCAGCAGCTTGGAAACCCCTCGGGCGAATGAAAAACTGTTTTTT. It yields the protein CASSLETPRANEKLFF.

This clonotype was picked up a small number of times. The rearrangement joins TRBV10-3 to TRBJ1-2, with TRBD1 matching over 7 bases. CDR1 ENHRY and CDR2 SYGVKD come from the germline V gene. Trimming cost V 7 bases and J 1 base; bases outside gene matches: 6. This CDR3 has 14 amino acids. The CDR3: CAINSRQGNYGYTF. The CDR3 nucleotides read TGTGCCATCAACAGCAGACAGGGTAACTATGGCTACACCTTC.

For the CDR3, the DNA is TGTGCCAGCAGTGTCGGTTTGTACCAAGAGACCCAGTACTTC. Translated: CASSVGLYQETQYF. V is TRBV6-2 or TRBV6-3 and J is TRBJ2-5; D gene uncertain. Germline CDR1 reads MNHEY; CDR2 reads SVGEGT. Trimming shortened V by 5 bases and J by 0 bases, and 10 bases separated the two germline ends. The CDR3 is 14 amino acids.

This clonotype has a count of ten or more. The V gene is TRBV18, the J gene TRBJ2-5; possible D gene TRBD1, 5 bases. V was clipped by 3 bases and J by 5 bases, with 10 bases between them. This CDR3 contains 13 residues. The germline CDR1 and CDR2 sequences are KGHSH and LQKENI. The CDR3 protein is CASSPRQGETQYF. In nucleotides, the CDR3 is TGTGCCAGCTCACCGCGGCAGGGTGAGACCCAGTACTTC. The full variable domain, rest sourced from reference TRBV18 and TRBJ2-5, is NAGVMQNPRHLVRRRGQEARLRCSPMKGHSHVYWYRQLPEEGLKFMVYLQKENIIDESGMPKERFSAEFPKEGPSILRIQQVVRGDSAAYFCASSPRQGETQYFGPGTRLLVL.

This clonotype appeared many times. This sequence joins TRBV28 and TRBJ1-6; TRBD1 agrees at 10 bases. The CDR3 has 18 residues. V was clipped by 6 bases and J by 0 bases; unmatched bases: 8. Germline V gene sequence: CDR1 MDHEN, CDR2 SYDVKM. CDR3 sequence (DNA): TGTGCCAGCAGGATGGACAGGGGGAAGAGCTCCTATAATTCACCCCTCCACTTT. Protein: CASRMDRGKSSYNSPLHF.

The CDR3 region has the DNA TGTGCCAGCAGCTTATCTCATCTCTTTCCCGCGAACACTGAAGCTTTCTTT. It translates to CASSLSHLFPANTEAFF. This rearrangement joins TRBV11-2 to TRBJ1-1; D is unresolved. Germline CDR1 is SGHAT and CDR2 is FQNNGV. The CDR3 spans 17 residues. V lost 2 bases, J lost 1 base, and 17 bases lay in between.

Turning to this clonotype: This may be a read error, as it is one base from a much larger clone. V gene TRBV7-9 combines with J gene TRBJ1-4, with no clear D. This CDR3 is 15 amino acids long. Germline CDR1 SEHNR, CDR2 FQNEAQ (reference sequence). The V gene lost 2 bases and the J gene lost 4 bases, with 11 bases spanning the gap. CDR3 nucleotide sequence: TGTGCCAGCAGCTTAACCCGGGGAGGTAATGAAAAACTGTTTTTT. It codes for CASSLTRGGNEKLFF.

This clonotype was counted many times. This sequence joins TRBV4-1 and TRBJ1-2; 7 bases line up with TRBD1. Trimming cost V 0 bases and J 0 bases; bases outside gene matches: 10. CDR3 size: 18 residues. Germline CDR1 is MGHRA and CDR2 is YSYEKL. The CDR3 sequence is CASSQDQGVKGTNYGYTF. CDR3 nucleotides: TGCGCCAGCAGCCAAGACCAGGGGGTGAAGGGAACTAACTATGGCTACACCTTC.

The chain couples TRBV29-1 to TRBJ2-5; D may be TRBD1 (5 bases). Deletions cut 6 bases from V and 3 bases from J, with 14 bases between. Germline V gene sequence: CDR1 SQVTM, CDR2 ANQGSEA. The CDR3 sequence is 13 residues long. This CDR3 reads CSVLDPREETQYF. CDR3 coding DNA: TGCAGCGTATTGGATCCCAGGGAAGAGACCCAGTACTTC.

In its sample, this clonotype is medium-sized. This chain uses TRBV6-6 with TRBJ1-2; 9 bases agree with TRBD1. The CDR3 loop spans 15 amino acids. The germline V gene has CDR1 MNHNY and CDR2 SVGAGI (reference sequence). Germline trimming cut 1 base from V and 4 bases from J; bases unmatched to any gene: 4. The CDR3 here is CASSYWGQGLYGYTF. As DNA, the CDR3 is TGTGCCAGCAGTTACTGGGGACAGGGCCTCTATGGCTACACCTTC.

This clonotype is judged medium-sized. The chain combines TRBV7-2 with TRBJ1-2; 8 bases are a match to TRBD1. The CDR3 loop spans 17 amino acids. CDR1 and CDR2 from the germline V gene are SGHTA and FQGNSA. V shed 1 base, J shed 2 bases, and the junction held 9 bases outside the gene matches. The CDR3 DNA reads TGTGCCAGCAGCTTAGATTACCAGGGGGCCGTGAACTATGGCTACACCTTC. This gives the protein CASSLDYQGAVNYGYTF.

This clonotype was counted many times. This chain uses TRBV29-1 with TRBJ2-5, with D perhaps TRBD1 or TRBD2 (5 bases each). In germline, CDR1 is SQVTM, CDR2 ANQGSEA. With 8 bases removed from V and 1 base from J, the gap between germline ends came to 17 bases. The CDR3 loop spans 14 amino acids. Written as DNA, the CDR3 is TGCAGCTCGAACGGAGGTGGGGGCCAAGAGACCCAGTACTTC. Translating it yields CSSNGGGGQETQYF.